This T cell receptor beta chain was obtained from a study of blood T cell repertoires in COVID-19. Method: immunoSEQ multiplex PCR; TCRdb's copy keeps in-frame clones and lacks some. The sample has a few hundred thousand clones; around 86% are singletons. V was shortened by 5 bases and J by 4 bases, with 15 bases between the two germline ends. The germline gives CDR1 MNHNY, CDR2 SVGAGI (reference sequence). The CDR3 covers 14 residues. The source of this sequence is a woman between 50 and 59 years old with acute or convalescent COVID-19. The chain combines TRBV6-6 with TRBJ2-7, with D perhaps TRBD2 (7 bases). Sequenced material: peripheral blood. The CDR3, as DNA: TGTGCCAGCAGTGACGCCAGGGGAGGGTACGAGCAGTACTTC. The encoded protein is CASSDARGGYEQYF.